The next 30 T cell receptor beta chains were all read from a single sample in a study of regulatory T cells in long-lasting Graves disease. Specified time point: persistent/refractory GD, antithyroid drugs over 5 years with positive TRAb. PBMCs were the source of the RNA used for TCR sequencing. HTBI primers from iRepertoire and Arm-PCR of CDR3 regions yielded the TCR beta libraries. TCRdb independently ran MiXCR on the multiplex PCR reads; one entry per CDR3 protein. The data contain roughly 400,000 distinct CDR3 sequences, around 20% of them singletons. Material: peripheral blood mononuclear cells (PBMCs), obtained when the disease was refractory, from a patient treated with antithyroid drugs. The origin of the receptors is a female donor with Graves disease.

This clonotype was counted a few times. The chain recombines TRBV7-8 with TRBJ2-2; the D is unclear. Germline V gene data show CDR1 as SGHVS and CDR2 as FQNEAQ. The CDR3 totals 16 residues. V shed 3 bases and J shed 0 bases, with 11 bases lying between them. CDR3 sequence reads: CASSFPAGPNTGELFF. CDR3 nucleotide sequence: TGTGCCAGCAGCTTCCCCGCCGGGCCGAACACCGGGGAGCTGTTTTTT. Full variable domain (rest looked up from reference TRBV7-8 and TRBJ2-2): GAGVSQSPRYKVAKRGQDVALRCDPISGHVSLFWYQQALGQGPEFLTYFQNEAQLDKSGLPSDRFFAERPEGSVSTLKIQRTQQEDSAVYLCASSFPAGPNTGELFFGEGSRLTVL.

CDR3 DNA sequence: TGTGCCAGCAGCCGCACAAGATTTGGCACAGATACGCAGTATTTT. Its translation: CASSRTRFGTDTQYF. The rearrangement joins TRBV7-2 to TRBJ2-3; no clear D. This CDR3 contains 15 residues. V was clipped by 5 bases and J by 1 base, with 13 bases between them. The V gene's germline CDR1 is SGHTA and CDR2 FQGNSA.

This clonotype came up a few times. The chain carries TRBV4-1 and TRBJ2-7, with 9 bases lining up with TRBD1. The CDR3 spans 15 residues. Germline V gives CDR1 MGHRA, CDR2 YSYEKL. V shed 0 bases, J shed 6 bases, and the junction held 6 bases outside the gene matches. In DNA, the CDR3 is TGCGCCAGCAGCCAAGATTCGGGACAGGGAACCGAGCAGTACTTC. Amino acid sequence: CASSQDSGQGTEQYF.

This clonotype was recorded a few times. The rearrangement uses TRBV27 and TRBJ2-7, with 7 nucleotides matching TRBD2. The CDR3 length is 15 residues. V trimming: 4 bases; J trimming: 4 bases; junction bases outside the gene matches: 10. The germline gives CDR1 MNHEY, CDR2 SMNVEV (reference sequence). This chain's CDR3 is CASSSPASGEYEQYF. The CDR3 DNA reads TGTGCCAGCAGTTCCCCCGCTAGCGGAGAGTACGAGCAGTACTTC.

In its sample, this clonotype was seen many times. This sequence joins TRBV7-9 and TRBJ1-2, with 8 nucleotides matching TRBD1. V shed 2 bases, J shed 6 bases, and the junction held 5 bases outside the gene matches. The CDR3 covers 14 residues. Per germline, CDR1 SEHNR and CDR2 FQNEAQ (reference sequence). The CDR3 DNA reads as TGTGCCAGCAGCTTATCCAGGGGGCAGGATGGCTACACCTTC. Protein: CASSLSRGQDGYTF. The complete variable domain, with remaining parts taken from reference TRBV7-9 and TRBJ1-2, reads DTGVSQNPRHKITKRGQNVTFRCDPISEHNRLYWYRQTLGQGPEFLTYFQNEAQLEKSRLLSDRFSAERPKGSFSTLEIQRTEQGDSAMYLCASSLSRGQDGYTFGSGTRLTVV.

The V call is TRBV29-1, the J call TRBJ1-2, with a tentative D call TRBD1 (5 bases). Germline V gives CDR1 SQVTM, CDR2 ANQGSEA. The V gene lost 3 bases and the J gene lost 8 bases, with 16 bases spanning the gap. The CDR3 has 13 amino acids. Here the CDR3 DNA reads TGCAGCGTTGACCCCCCCGGGACGGGGGGCTACACCTTC. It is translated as CSVDPPGTGGYTF.

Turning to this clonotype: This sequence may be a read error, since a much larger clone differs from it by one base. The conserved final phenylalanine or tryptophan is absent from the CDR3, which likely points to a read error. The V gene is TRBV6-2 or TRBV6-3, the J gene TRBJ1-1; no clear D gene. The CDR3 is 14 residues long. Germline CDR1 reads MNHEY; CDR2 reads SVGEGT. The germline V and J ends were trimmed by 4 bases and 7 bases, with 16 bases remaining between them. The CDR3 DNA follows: TGTGCCAGCAGTTTAAGGTTGGCCGGCGATGAAGCTTTCCTT. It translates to CASSLRLAGDEAFL.

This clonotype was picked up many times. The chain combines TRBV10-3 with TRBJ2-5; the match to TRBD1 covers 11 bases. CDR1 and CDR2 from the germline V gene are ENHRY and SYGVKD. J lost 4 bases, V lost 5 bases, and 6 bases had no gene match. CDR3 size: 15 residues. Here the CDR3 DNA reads TGTGCCATCAGTCCGGGACAGGGGGGTGGAGAGACCCAGTACTTC. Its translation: CAISPGQGGGETQYF.

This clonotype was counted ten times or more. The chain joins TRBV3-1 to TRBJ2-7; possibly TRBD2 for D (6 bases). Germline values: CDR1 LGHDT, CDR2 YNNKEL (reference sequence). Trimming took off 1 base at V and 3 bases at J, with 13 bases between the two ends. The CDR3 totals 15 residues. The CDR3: CASSQGRQGGYEQYF. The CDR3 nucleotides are TGTGCCAGCAGCCAAGGGCGGCAGGGAGGCTACGAGCAGTACTTC.

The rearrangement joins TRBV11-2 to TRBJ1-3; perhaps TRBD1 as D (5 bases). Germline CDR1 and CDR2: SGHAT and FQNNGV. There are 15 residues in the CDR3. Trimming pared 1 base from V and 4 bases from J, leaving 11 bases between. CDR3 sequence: CASSLAGTPGNTIYF. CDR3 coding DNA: TGTGCCAGCAGCTTAGCCGGGACCCCCGGAAACACCATATATTTT.

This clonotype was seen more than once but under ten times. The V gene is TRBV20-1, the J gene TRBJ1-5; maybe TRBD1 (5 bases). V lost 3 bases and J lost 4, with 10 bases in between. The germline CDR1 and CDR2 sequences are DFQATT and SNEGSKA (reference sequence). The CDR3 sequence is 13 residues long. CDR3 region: CSASAGVNQPQHF. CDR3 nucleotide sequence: TGCAGTGCTAGTGCGGGGGTGAATCAGCCCCAGCATTTT.

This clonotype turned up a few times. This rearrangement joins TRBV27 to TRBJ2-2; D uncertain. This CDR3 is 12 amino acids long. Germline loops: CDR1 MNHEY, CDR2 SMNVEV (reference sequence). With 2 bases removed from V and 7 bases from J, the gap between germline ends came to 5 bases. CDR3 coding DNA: TGTGCCAGCAGTTTAGTCAACGGGGAGCTGTTTTTT. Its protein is CASSLVNGELFF.

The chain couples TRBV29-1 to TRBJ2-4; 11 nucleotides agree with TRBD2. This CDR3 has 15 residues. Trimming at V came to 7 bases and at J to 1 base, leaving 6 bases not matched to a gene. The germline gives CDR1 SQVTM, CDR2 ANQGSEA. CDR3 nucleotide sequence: TGCAGCGCCCTTAGCGGGAGGGCTGCCAAAAACATTCAGTACTTC. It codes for CSALSGRAAKNIQYF. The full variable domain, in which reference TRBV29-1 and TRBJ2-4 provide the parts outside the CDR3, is SAVISQKPSRDICQRGTSLTIQCQVDSQVTMMFWYRQQPGQSLTLIATANQGSEATYESGFVIDKFPISRPNLTFSTLTVSNMSPEDSSIYLCSALSGRAAKNIQYFGAGTRLSVL.

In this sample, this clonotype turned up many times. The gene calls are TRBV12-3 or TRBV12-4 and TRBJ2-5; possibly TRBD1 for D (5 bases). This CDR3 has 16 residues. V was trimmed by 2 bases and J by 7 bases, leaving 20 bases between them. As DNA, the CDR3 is TGTGCCAGCAGTTTACTCCCGGCAGGGAACGGCGTGACCCAGTACTTC. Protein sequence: CASSLLPAGNGVTQYF.

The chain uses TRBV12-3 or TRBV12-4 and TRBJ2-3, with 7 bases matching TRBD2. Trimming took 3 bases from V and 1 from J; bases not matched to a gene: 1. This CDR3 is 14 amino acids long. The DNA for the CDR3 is TGTGCCAGCAGTTTCACTAGCGGCACAGATACGCAGTATTTT. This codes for CASSFTSGTDTQYF.

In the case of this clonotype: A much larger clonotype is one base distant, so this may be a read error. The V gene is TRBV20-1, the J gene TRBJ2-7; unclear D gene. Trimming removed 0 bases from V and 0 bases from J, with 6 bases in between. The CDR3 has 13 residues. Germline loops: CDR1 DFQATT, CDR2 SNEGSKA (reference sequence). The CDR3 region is CSARDPTSYEQYF. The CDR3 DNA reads TGCAGTGCTAGAGACCCGACCTCCTACGAGCAGTACTTC.

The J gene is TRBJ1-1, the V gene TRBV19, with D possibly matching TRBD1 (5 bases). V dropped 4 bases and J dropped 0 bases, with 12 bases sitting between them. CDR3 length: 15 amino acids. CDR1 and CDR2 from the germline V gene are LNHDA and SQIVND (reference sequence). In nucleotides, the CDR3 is TGTGCCAGTAGTAATCCGGGACTTATGAACACTGAAGCTTTCTTT. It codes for CASSNPGLMNTEAFF.

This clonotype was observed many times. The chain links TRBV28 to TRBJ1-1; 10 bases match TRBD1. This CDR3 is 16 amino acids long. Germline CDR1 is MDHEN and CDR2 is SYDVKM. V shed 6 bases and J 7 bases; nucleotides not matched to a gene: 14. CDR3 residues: CASSTGQGNALSEAFF. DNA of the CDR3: TGTGCCAGCAGCACGGGACAGGGGAACGCCTTAAGTGAAGCTTTCTTT.

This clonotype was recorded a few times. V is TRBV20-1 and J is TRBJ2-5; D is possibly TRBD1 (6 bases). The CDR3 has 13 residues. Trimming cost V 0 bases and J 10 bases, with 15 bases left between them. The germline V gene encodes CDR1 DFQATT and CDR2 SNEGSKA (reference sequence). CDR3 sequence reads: CSARDGQHRDQYF. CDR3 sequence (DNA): TGCAGTGCTAGAGATGGACAGCACCGGGACCAGTACTTC.

Written as DNA, the CDR3 is TGTGCCAGCAACGCGGGGGGAAATGAGCAGTTCTTC. Protein: CASNAGGNEQFF. This chain joins TRBV12-3 or TRBV12-4 and TRBJ2-1; 8 bases agree with TRBD2. This CDR3 has 12 amino acids. V was clipped by 7 bases and J by 7 bases; unmatched bases: 3.

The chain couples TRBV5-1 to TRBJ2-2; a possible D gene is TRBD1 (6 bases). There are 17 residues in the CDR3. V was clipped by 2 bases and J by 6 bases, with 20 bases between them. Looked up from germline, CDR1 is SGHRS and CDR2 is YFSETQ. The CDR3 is CASSFPTTGTYSGELFF. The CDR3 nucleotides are TGCGCCAGCAGCTTCCCCACAACCGGGACATATTCCGGGGAGCTGTTTTTT.

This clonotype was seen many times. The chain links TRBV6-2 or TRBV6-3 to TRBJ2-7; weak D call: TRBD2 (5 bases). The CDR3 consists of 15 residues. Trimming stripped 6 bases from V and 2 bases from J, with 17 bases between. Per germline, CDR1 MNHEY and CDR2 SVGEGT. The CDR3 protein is CASSRFSEVPYEQYF. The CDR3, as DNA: TGTGCCAGCAGCCGCTTCTCGGAGGTCCCCTACGAGCAGTACTTC.

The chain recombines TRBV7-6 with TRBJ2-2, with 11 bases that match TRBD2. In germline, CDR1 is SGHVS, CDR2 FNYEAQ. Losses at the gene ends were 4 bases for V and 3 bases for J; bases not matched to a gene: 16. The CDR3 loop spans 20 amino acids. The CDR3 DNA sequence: TGTGCCAGCAGCTGGGAGCCGGGACTAGCGGAACCCAAGGACACCGGGGAGCTGTTTTTT. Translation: CASSWEPGLAEPKDTGELFF. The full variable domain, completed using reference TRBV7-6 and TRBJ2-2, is GAGVSQSPRYKVTKRGQDVALRCDPISGHVSLYWYRQALGQGPEFLTYFNYEAQQDKSGLPNDRFSAERPEGSISTLTIQRTEQRDSAMYRCASSWEPGLAEPKDTGELFFGEGSRLTVL.

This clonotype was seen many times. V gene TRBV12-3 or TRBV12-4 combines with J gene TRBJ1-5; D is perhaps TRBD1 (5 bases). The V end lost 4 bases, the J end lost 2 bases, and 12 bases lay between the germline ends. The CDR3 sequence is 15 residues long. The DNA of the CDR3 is TGTGCCAGCAGTTCGTCCCAGGGAGGCAATCAGCCCCAGCATTTT. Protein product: CASSSSQGGNQPQHF.

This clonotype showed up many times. The CDR3 protein is CASSFGSGNTIYF. The CDR3 DNA reads TGTGCCAGCAGCTTTGGATCTGGAAACACCATATATTTT. V usage is TRBV28 and J usage is TRBJ1-3; no firm D call. V was trimmed by 6 bases and J by 1 base, leaving 7 bases between them. CDR3 length equals 13 residues. Germline V CDR1 and CDR2: MDHEN, SYDVKM.

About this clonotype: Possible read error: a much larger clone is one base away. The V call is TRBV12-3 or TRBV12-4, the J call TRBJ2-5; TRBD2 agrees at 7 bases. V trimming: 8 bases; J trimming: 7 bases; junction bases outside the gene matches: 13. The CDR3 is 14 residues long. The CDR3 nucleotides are TGTGCCAGCGGCTCCCGGACTAGTGAGGTGACCCAGTACTTC. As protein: CASGSRTSEVTQYF.

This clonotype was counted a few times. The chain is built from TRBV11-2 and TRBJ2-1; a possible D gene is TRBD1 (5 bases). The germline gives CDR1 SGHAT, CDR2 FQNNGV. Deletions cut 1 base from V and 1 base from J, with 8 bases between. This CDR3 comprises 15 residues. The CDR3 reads CASSLAAGSYNEQFF. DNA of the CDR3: TGTGCCAGCAGCTTAGCCGCAGGGTCCTACAATGAGCAGTTCTTC.

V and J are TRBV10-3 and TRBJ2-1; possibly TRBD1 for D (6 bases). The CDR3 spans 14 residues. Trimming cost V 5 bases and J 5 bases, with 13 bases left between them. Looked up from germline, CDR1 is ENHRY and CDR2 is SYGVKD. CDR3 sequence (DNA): TGTGCCATCAGTATCCGGGACAAGGACAATGAGCAGTTCTTC. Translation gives CAISIRDKDNEQFF.

The CDR3 DNA reads TGTGCCTGGACCCCAGGGAACCGGGGGGACACTGAAGCTTTCTTT. It yields the protein CAWTPGNRGDTEAFF. The rearrangement joins TRBV30 to TRBJ1-1, with D perhaps matching TRBD1 (5 bases). Germline CDR1 is GTSNPN and CDR2 is SVGIG (reference sequence). CDR3 length: 15 amino acids. V shed 4 bases and J shed 3 bases, with 18 bases lying between them.

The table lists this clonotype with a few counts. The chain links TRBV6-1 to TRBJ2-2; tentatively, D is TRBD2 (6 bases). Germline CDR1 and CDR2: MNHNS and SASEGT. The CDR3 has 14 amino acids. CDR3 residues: CVCGGLASTGELFF. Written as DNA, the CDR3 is TGTGTTTGCGGTGGTCTAGCGAGCACCGGGGAGCTGTTTTTT.